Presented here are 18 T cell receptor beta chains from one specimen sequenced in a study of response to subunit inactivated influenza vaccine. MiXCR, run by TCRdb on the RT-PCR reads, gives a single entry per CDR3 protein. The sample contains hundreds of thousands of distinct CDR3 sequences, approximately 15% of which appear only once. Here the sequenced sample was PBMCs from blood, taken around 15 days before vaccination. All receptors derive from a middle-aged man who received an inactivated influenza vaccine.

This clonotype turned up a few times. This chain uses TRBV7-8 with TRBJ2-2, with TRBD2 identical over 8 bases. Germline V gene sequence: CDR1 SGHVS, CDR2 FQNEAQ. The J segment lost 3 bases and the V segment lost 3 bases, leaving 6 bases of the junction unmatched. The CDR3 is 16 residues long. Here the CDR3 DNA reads TGTGCCAGCAGCTTCCCAGCGGGGGTTGACACCGGGGAGCTGTTTTTT. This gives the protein CASSFPAGVDTGELFF.

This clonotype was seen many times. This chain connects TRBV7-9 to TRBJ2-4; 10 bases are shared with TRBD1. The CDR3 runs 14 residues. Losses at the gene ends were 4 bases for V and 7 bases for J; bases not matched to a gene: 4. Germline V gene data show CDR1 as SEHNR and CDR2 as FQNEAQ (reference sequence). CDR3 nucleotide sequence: TGTGCCAGCAGCTCTCCGGGACAGGGGAACATTCAGTACTTC. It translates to CASSSPGQGNIQYF.

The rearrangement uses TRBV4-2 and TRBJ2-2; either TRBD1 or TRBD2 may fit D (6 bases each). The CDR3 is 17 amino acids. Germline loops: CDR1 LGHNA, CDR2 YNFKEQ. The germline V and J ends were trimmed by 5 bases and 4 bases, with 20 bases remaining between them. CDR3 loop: CASSIRQAGLFTGELFF. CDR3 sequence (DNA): TGTGCCAGCAGCATCCGACAGGCGGGGCTTTTCACCGGGGAGCTGTTTTTT.

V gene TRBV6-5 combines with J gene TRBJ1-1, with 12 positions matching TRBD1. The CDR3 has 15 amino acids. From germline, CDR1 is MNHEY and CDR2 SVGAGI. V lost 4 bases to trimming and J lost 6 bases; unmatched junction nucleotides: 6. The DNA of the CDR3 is TGTGCCAGCAGTTCTCACGGGACAGGGGGCTCTGAAGCTTTCTTT. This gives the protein CASSSHGTGGSEAFF.

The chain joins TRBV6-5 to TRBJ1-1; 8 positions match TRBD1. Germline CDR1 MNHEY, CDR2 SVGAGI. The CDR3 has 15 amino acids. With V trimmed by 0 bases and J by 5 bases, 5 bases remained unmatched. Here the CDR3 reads CASSYSDRGTTEAFF. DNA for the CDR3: TGTGCCAGCAGTTACTCAGACAGGGGCACGACTGAAGCTTTCTTT.

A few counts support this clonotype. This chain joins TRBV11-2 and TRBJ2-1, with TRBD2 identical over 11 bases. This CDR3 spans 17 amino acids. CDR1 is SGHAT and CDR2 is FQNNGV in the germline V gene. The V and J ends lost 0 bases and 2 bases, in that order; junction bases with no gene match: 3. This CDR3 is CASSLDGSGGAYNEQFF. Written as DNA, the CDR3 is TGTGCCAGCAGCTTAGATGGTAGCGGGGGGGCCTACAATGAGCAGTTCTTC.

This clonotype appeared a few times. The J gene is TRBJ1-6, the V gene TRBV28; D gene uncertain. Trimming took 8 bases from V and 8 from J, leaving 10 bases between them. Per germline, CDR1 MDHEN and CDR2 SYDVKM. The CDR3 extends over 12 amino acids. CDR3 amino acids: CASALADSPLHF. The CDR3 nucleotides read TGTGCCAGCGCATTGGCGGATTCACCCCTCCACTTT.

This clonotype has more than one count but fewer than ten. This chain's CDR3 is CASNSRQGGLYNEQFF. CDR3 nucleotides: TGCGCCAGCAACAGTAGACAGGGCGGCCTGTACAATGAGCAGTTCTTC. The rearrangement uses TRBV4-1 and TRBJ2-1; 7 positions match TRBD1. This CDR3 is built from 16 residues. V gave up 7 bases and J gave up 4 bases; unmatched junction bases: 13. The germline gives CDR1 MGHRA, CDR2 YSYEKL.

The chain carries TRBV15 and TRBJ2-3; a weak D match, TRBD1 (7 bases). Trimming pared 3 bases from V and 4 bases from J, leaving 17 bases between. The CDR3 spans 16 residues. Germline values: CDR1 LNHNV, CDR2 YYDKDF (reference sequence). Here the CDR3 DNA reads TGTGCCACCAGCAGCGGACTCCAGGGGGGCCCAGATACGCAGTATTTT. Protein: CATSSGLQGGPDTQYF.

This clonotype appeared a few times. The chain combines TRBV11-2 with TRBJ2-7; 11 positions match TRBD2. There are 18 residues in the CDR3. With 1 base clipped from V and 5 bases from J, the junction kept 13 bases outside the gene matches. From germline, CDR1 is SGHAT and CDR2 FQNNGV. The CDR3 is CASSLVGSGRATAHEQYF. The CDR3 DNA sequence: TGTGCCAGCAGCTTAGTGGGTAGCGGGAGGGCCACCGCCCACGAGCAGTACTTC.

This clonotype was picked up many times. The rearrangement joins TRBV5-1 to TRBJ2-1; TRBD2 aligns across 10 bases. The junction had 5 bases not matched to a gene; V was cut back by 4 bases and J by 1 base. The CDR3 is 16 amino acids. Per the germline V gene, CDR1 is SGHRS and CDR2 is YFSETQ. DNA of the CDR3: TGCGCCAGCAGCCAACTAGCGGGGAAGTCCTACAATGAGCAGTTCTTC. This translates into CASSQLAGKSYNEQFF. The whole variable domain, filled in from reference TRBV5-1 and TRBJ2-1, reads KAGVTQTPRYLIKTRGQQVTLSCSPISGHRSVSWYQQTPGQGLQFLFEYFSETQRNKGNFPGRFSGRQFSNSRSEMNVSTLELGDSALYLCASSQLAGKSYNEQFFGPGTRLTVL.

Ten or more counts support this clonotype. For the CDR3, the DNA is TGCAGTGGCCCGGACAGGGGGTACACTGAAGCTTTCTTT. Protein sequence: CSGPDRGYTEAFF. This chain links TRBV20-1 with TRBJ1-1; TRBD1 matches at 10 bases. The CDR3 is 13 residues long. The V gene's germline CDR1 is DFQATT and CDR2 SNEGSKA (reference sequence). With V trimmed by 7 bases and J by 3 bases, 5 bases remained unmatched.

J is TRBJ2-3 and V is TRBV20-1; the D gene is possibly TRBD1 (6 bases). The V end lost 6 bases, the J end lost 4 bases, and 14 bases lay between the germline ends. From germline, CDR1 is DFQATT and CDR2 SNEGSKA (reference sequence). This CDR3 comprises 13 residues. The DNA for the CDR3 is TGCAGTGCCCGACGGACAGTCCCAGATACGCAGTATTTT. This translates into CSARRTVPDTQYF.

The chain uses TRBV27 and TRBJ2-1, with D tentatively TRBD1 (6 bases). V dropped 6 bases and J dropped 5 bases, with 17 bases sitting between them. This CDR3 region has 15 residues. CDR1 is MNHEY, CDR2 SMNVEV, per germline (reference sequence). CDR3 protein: CASSYLPDRNNEQFF. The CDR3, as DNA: TGTGCCAGCAGCTATCTCCCTGACAGGAACAATGAGCAGTTCTTC.

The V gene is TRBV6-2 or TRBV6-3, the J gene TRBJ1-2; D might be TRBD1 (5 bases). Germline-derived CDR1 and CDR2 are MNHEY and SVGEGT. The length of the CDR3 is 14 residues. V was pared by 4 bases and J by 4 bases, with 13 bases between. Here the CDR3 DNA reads TGTGCCAGCAGTTCAGGGCCCCAGCTCTATGGCTACACCTTC. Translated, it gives CASSSGPQLYGYTF.

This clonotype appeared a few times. DNA for the CDR3: TGTGCCAGCAGCTTAGTGGTCTTTACGTTTACCGGGGAGCTGTTTTTT. Residues: CASSLVVFTFTGELFF. The J gene is TRBJ2-2, the V gene TRBV11-3; D not certain. Germline lookup yields CDR1 SGHNT and CDR2 YENEEA. The CDR3 contains 16 residues. Trimming pared 1 base from V and 5 bases from J, leaving 14 bases between.

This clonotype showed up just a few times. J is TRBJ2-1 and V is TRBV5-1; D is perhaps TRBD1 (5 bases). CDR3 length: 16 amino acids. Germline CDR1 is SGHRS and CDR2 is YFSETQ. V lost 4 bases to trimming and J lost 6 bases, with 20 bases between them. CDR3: CASSPSIAGLGNEQFF. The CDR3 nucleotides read TGCGCCAGCAGCCCCTCCATAGCAGGGTTGGGCAATGAGCAGTTCTTC. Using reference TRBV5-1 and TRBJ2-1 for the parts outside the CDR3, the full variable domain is KAGVTQTPRYLIKTRGQQVTLSCSPISGHRSVSWYQQTPGQGLQFLFEYFSETQRNKGNFPGRFSGRQFSNSRSEMNVSTLELGDSALYLCASSPSIAGLGNEQFFGPGTRLTVL.

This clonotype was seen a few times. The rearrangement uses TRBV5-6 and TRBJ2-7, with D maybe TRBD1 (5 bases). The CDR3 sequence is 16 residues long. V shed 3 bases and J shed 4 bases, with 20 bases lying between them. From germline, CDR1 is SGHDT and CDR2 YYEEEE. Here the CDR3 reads CASSSGRGSPFYEQYF. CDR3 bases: TGTGCCAGCAGCTCGGGTAGGGGCAGCCCCTTTTACGAGCAGTACTTC.